This TCR beta chain was recovered during a study of blood T cell repertoires in COVID-19. Study overall: Spain, Italy and the United States supplied samples that represented acute and convalescent COVID-19.

Repertoires were generated with immunoSEQ multiplex PCR, while TCRdb's copy carries only in-frame clones and drops some. Of about 100,000 clones in the sample, approximately 88% are singletons; the top ten hold 5.5% to 8%. CDR3 length equals 15 residues. Between the trimmed V and J ends, which lost 4 bases and 7 bases, there was a span of 17 bases. The germline V gene encodes CDR1 SGHRS and CDR2 YFSETQ. This TCR was recovered from a middle-aged man with active or convalescent COVID-19. The gene calls are TRBV5-1 and TRBJ2-2; possible D gene TRBD1, 6 bases. Material for sequencing was peripheral blood. This CDR3 is CASSIVTGTIGELFF. The CDR3 coding sequence is TGCGCCAGCAGCATCGTGACAGGTACCATCGGGGAGCTGTTTTTT.